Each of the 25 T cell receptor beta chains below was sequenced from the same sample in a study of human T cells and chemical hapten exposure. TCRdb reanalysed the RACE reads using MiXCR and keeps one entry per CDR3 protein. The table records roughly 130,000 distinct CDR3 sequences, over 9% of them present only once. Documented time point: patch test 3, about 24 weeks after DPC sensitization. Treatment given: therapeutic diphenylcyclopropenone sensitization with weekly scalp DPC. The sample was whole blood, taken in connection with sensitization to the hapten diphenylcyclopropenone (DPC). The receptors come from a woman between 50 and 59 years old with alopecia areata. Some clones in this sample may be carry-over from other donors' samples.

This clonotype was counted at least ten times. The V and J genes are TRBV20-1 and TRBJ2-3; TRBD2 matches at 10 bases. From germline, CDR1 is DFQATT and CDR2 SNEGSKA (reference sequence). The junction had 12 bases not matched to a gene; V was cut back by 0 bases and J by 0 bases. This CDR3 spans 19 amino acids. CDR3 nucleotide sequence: TGCAGTGCTAGAGAGACTCTGATGACTAGCGGGCCTAGCACAGATACGCAGTATTTT. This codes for CSARETLMTSGPSTDTQYF.

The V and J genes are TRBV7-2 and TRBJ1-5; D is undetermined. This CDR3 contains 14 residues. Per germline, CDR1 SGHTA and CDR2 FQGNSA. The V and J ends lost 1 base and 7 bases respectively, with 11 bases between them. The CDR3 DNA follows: TGTGCCAGCAGCTTAGGGCATACACTACAGCCCCAGCATTTT. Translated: CASSLGHTLQPQHF.

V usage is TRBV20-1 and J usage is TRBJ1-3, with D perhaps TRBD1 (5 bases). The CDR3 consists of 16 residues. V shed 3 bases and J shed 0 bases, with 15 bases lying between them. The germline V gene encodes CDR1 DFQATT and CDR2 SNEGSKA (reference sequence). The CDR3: CSARGPRGDSGNTIYF. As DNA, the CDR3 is TGCAGTGCTAGGGGTCCGAGGGGCGACTCTGGAAACACCATATATTTT.

The CDR3 sequence: CASSPGDRDIQYF. The CDR3 region has the DNA TGTGCCAGCAGTCCGGGGGACAGGGACATTCAGTACTTC. The rearrangement uses TRBV28 and TRBJ2-4; 9 nucleotides agree with TRBD1. The CDR3 is 13 residues long. The V gene's germline CDR1 is MDHEN and CDR2 SYDVKM. Germline trimming cut 5 bases from V and 8 bases from J; bases unmatched to any gene: 4.

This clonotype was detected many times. This CDR3 reads CASSPITGGTDTQYF. DNA for the CDR3: TGTGCCAGCAGTCCTATTACGGGGGGCACAGATACGCAGTATTTT. This chain joins TRBV12-3 or TRBV12-4 and TRBJ2-3, with D perhaps matching TRBD2 (6 bases). The ends were cut back, 5 bases at V and 1 base at J, with 13 bases in the middle. CDR3 length: 15 amino acids.

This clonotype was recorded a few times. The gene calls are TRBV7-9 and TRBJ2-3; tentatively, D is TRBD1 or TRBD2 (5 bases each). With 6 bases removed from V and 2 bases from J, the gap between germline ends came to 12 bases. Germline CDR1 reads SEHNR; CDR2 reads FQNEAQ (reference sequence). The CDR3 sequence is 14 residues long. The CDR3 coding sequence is TGTGCCAGCAGAGAGGGGTCTAACACAGATACGCAGTATTTT. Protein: CASREGSNTDTQYF.

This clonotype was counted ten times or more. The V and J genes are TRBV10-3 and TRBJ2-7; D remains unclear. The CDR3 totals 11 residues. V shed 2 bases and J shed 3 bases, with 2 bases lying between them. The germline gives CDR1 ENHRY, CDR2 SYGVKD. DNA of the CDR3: TGTGCCATCAGTGAGAACTACGAGCAGTACTTC. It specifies CAISENYEQYF.

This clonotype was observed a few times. The CDR3 DNA reads TGCGCCAGCAGCCAAGGGCTAGCGGGAGGGCCGTCACCGGGAAATAAGTTCTTC. Amino acid sequence: CASSQGLAGGPSPGNKFF. The chain carries TRBV5-1 and TRBJ2-1, with 12 nucleotides matching TRBD2. Losses at the gene ends were 4 bases for V and 14 bases for J; bases not matched to a gene: 22. Per the germline V gene, CDR1 is SGHRS and CDR2 is YFSETQ. There are 18 residues in the CDR3. Filled out from reference TRBV5-1 and TRBJ2-1, the complete variable domain reads KAGVTQTPRYLIKTRGQQVTLSCSPISGHRSVSWYQQTPGQGLQFLFEYFSETQRNKGNFPGRFSGRQFSNSRSEMNVSTLELGDSALYLCASSQGLAGGPSPGNKFFGPGTRLTVL.

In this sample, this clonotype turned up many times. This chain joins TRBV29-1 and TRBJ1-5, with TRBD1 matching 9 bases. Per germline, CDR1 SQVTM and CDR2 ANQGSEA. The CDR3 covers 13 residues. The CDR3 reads CGATTGGNQPQHF. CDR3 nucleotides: TGCGGGGCTACGACAGGGGGGAATCAGCCCCAGCATTTT. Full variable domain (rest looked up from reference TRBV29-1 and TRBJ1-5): SAVISQKPSRDICQRGTSLTIQCQVDSQVTMMFWYRQQPGQSLTLIATANQGSEATYESGFVIDKFPISRPNLTFSTLTVSNMSPEDSSIYLCGATTGGNQPQHFGDGTRLSIL.

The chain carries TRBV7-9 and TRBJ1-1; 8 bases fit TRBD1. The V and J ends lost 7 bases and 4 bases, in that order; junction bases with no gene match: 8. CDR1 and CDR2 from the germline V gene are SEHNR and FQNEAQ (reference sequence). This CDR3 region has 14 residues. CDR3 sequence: CASKAGQGVTEAFF. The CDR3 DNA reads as TGTGCCAGCAAAGCAGGACAGGGAGTCACTGAAGCTTTCTTT.

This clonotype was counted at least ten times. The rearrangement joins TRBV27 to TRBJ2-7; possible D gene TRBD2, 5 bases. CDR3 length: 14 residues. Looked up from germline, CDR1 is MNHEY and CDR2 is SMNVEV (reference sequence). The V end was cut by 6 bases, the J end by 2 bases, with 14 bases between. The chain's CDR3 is CASRQRPGPYEQYF. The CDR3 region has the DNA TGTGCCAGCAGACAGCGGCCCGGCCCCTACGAGCAGTACTTC.

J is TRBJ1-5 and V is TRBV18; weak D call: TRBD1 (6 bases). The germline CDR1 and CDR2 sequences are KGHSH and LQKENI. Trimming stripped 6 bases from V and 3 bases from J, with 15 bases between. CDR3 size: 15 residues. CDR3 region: CASSGGASLNQPQHF. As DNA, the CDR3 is TGTGCCAGCTCTGGGGGGGCCTCCCTCAATCAGCCCCAGCATTTT.

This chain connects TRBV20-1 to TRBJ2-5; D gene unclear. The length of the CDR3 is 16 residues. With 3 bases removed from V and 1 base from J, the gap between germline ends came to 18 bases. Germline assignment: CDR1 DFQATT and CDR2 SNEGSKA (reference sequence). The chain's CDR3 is CSARSFVSEGQETQYF. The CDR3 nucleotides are TGCAGTGCTAGGTCGTTTGTTTCGGAAGGCCAAGAGACCCAGTACTTC.

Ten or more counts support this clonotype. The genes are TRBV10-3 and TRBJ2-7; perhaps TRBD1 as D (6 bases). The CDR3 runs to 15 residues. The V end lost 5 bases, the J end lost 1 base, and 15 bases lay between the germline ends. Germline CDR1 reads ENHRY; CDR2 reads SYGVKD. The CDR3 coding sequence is TGTGCCATCAGTCGACAGGATTCAGTATCCTACGAGCAGTACTTC. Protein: CAISRQDSVSYEQYF.

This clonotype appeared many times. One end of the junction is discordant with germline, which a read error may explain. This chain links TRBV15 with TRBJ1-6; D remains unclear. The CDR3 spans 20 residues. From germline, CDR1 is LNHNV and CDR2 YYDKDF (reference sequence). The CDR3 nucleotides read TGTGCCACCAGCAGAGGTGGACGGTTGAACAAGAGCTCCTATAATTCACTCCTCCACTTT. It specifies CATSRGGRLNKSSYNSLLHF.

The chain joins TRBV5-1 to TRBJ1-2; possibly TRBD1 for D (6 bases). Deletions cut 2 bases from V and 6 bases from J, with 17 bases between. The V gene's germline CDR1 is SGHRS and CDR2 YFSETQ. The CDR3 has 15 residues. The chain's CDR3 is CASSLLQGSKDGYTF. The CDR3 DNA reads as TGCGCCAGCAGCTTATTACAGGGAAGCAAGGATGGCTACACCTTC. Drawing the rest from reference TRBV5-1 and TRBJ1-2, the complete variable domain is KAGVTQTPRYLIKTRGQQVTLSCSPISGHRSVSWYQQTPGQGLQFLFEYFSETQRNKGNFPGRFSGRQFSNSRSEMNVSTLELGDSALYLCASSLLQGSKDGYTFGSGTRLTVV.

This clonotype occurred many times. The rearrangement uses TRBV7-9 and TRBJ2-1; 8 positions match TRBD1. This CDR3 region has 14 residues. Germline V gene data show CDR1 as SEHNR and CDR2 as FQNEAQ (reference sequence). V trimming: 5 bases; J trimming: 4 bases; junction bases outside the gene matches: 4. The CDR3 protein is CASSQRTGYNEQFF. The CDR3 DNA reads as TGTGCCAGCAGCCAAAGGACAGGGTACAATGAGCAGTTCTTC.

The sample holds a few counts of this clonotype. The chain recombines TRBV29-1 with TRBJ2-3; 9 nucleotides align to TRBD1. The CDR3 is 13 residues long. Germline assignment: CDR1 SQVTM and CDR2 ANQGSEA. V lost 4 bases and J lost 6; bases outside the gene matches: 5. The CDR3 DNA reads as TGCAGCGTTGGGACAGGGGAAGGTGATACGCAGTATTTT. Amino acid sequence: CSVGTGEGDTQYF.

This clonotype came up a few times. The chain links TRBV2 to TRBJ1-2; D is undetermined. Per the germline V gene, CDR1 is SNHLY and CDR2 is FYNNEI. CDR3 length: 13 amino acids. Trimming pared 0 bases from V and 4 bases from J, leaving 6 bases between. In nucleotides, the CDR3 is TGTGCCAGCAGTGAAGCAGGAACCTATGGCTACACCTTC. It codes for CASSEAGTYGYTF. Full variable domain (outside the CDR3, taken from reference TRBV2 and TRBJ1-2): EPEVTQTPSHQVTQMGQEVILRCVPISNHLYFYWYRQILGQKVEFLVSFYNNEISEKSEIFDDQFSVERPDGSNFTLKIRSTKLEDSAMYFCASSEAGTYGYTFGSGTRLTVV.

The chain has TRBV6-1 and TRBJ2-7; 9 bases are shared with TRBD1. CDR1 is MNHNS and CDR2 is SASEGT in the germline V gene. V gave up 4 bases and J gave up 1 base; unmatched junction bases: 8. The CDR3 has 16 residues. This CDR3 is CASSARDRVNSYEQYF. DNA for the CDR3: TGTGCCAGCAGTGCACGGGACAGGGTAAATTCCTACGAGCAGTACTTC.

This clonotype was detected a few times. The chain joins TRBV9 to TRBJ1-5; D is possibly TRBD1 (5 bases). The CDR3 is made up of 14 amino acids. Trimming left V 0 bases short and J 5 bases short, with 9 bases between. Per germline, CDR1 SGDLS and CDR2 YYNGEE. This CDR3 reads CASSVGVGDQPQHF. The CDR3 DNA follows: TGTGCCAGCAGCGTAGGGGTAGGGGATCAGCCCCAGCATTTT.

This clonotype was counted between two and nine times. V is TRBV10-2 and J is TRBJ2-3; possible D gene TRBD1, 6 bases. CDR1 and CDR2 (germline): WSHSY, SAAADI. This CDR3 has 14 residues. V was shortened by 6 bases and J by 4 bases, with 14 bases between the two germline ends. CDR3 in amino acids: CASSPQGLADTQYF. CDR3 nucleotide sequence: TGCGCCAGCAGCCCACAGGGTCTGGCAGATACGCAGTATTTT.

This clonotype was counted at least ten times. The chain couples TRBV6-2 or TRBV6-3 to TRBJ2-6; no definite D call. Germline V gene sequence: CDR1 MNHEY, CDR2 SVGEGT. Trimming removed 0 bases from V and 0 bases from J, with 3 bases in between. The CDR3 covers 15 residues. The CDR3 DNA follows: TGTGCCAGCAGTTACTCCCGCTCTGGGGCCAACGTCCTGACTTTC. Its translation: CASSYSRSGANVLTF.

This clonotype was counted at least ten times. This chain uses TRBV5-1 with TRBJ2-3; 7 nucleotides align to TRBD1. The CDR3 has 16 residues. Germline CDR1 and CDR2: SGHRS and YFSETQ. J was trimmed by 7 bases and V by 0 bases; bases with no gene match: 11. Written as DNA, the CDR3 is TGCGCCAGCAGCTTGGCCGGGGACAGAGCTACGAATACGCAGTATTTT. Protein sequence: CASSLAGDRATNTQYF. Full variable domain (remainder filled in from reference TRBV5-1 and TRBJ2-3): KAGVTQTPRYLIKTRGQQVTLSCSPISGHRSVSWYQQTPGQGLQFLFEYFSETQRNKGNFPGRFSGRQFSNSRSEMNVSTLELGDSALYLCASSLAGDRATNTQYFGPGTRLTVL.

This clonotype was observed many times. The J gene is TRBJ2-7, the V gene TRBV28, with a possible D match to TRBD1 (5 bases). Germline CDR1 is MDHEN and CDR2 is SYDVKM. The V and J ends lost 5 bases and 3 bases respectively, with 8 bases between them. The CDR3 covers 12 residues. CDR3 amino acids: CASSSDSYEQYF. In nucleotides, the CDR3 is TGTGCCAGCAGTAGTGACAGCTACGAGCAGTACTTC. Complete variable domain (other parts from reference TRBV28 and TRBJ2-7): DVKVTQSSRYLVKRTGEKVFLECVQDMDHENMFWYRQDPGLGLRLIYFSYDVKMKEKGDIPEGYSVSREKKERFSLILESASTNQTSMYLCASSSDSYEQYFGPGTRLTVT.